This T cell receptor beta chain emerged from a study of T cells after somatic rescue of genetic block. TCRdb keeps only in-frame clones here, not all; method: immunoSEQ multiplex PCR. Here the sample spans roughly 11,000 clones, around four fifths being singletons. Germline loops: CDR1 SGHNT, CDR2 YYREEE (reference sequence). The CDR3 length is 20 residues. V shed 0 bases and J 4 bases; nucleotides not matched to a gene: 19. Material for sequencing was peripheral blood mononuclear cells (PBMCs). The chain recombines TRBV5-4 with TRBJ2-3; 8 bases line up with TRBD2. The sequence derives from a boy younger than 18. CDR3 in amino acids: CASSLDTWASGPYAPDTQYF. The CDR3, as DNA: TGTGCCAGCAGCTTGGACACGTGGGCTAGCGGGCCCTATGCCCCAGATACGCAGTATTTT.